The 27 T cell receptor beta chains in this list originate from one sample, sequenced in a study of blood T cell repertoires in COVID-19. This table comes from immunoSEQ multiplex PCR, and its TCRdb copy is limited to in-frame clones, with some not included. This table has more than 65,000 clones, roughly 79% appearing once. The specimen was peripheral blood. The source of these receptors is a man aged 55 to 70 with acute or convalescent COVID-19.

This clone was detected only a few times. V usage is TRBV4-1 and J usage is TRBJ2-2; TRBD1 agrees at 8 bases. This CDR3 has 16 residues. V gave up 2 bases and J gave up 7 bases; unmatched junction bases: 9. The germline V gene has CDR1 MGHRA and CDR2 YSYEKL. The CDR3 nucleotides read TGCGCCAGCAGCCAAAAGGAGACAGGGGCTGTCGGGGAGCTGTTTTTT. Protein: CASSQKETGAVGELFF.

V gene TRBV11-2 combines with J gene TRBJ1-5; 7 bases fit TRBD1. J gave up 5 bases and V 5 bases, and 9 bases lay outside the gene matches. Germline V lookup: CDR1 SGHAT, CDR2 FQNNGV. The CDR3 runs to 15 residues. CDR3 loop: CASSNSQGVDQPQHF. CDR3 nucleotide sequence: TGTGCCAGCAGCAATTCTCAGGGGGTAGATCAGCCCCAGCATTTT.

The chain couples TRBV5-5 to TRBJ2-7, with D perhaps TRBD1 (5 bases). The CDR3 has 15 residues. The V and J ends lost 1 base and 1 base respectively, with 12 bases between them. Per germline, CDR1 SGHKS and CDR2 YYEKEE (reference sequence). The CDR3 here is CASSLRRAPSYEQYF. DNA of the CDR3: TGTGCCAGCAGCTTGCGCAGGGCTCCTTCCTACGAGCAGTACTTC.

This clone was observed a single time. The V call is TRBV29-1, the J call TRBJ2-3; 9 bases match TRBD2. Germline CDR1 reads SQVTM; CDR2 reads ANQGSEA. CDR3 size: 17 residues. The junction had 10 bases not matched to a gene; V was cut back by 1 base and J by 2 bases. The CDR3 spells CSVEGSGLAANTDTQYF. In DNA, the CDR3 is TGCAGCGTTGAAGGGTCGGGACTAGCAGCTAACACAGATACGCAGTATTTT.

This chain links TRBV5-1 with TRBJ2-1; possible D gene TRBD1, 6 bases. Germline lookup yields CDR1 SGHRS and CDR2 YFSETQ. The CDR3 has 17 amino acids. V was cut by 3 bases and J by 0 bases, with 16 bases left in between. The CDR3, as DNA: TGCGCCAGCAGCTGGGGGCCAGGTCGAGGCTCCTACAATGAGCAGTTCTTC. Its translation is CASSWGPGRGSYNEQFF.

This chain joins TRBV25-1 and TRBJ1-6, with 7 bases identical to TRBD1. V lost 4 bases, J lost 9 bases, and 6 bases stayed unmatched. This CDR3 has 14 amino acids. Germline V gene data show CDR1 as MGHDK and CDR2 as SYGVNS. The CDR3 protein is CASSVDRRPSPLHF. The DNA of the CDR3 is TGTGCCAGCAGTGTGGACAGGAGACCTTCACCCCTCCACTTT.

The chain combines TRBV3-1 (or the pseudogene TRBV3-2) with TRBJ2-1; 7 nucleotides line up with TRBD2. V shed 4 bases, J shed 4 bases, and the junction held 7 bases outside the gene matches. The CDR3 loop spans 15 amino acids. The germline V gene encodes CDR1 LGHDT and CDR2 YNNKEL (reference sequence). Written as DNA, the CDR3 is TGTGCCAGCAGCCCCCGGGGAGGGCATTACAATGAGCAGTTCTTC. Its protein is CASSPRGGHYNEQFF.

This clone was found once. V usage is TRBV11-3 and J usage is TRBJ1-2, with 7 bases fitting TRBD1. The CDR3 covers 14 residues. Per germline, CDR1 SGHNT and CDR2 YENEEA. The V segment lost 1 base and the J segment 4 bases; nucleotides outside the gene matches: 3. The CDR3 loop reads CASSLGPGGYGYTF. CDR3 coding DNA: TGTGCCAGCAGCTTAGGCCCAGGGGGCTATGGCTACACCTTC.

V usage is TRBV4-1 and J usage is TRBJ1-5; the D gene is possibly TRBD1 (5 bases). Germline V lookup: CDR1 MGHRA, CDR2 YSYEKL. There are 14 residues in the CDR3. V gave up 3 bases and J gave up 4 bases, with 10 bases separating them. CDR3 sequence: CASSHGQVNQPQHF. In nucleotides, the CDR3 is TGCGCCAGCAGCCACGGACAAGTAAATCAGCCCCAGCATTTT.

The gene calls are TRBV5-1 and TRBJ2-5; 11 bases agree with TRBD2. Germline CDR1 is SGHRS and CDR2 is YFSETQ. This CDR3 region has 15 residues. Trimming cost V 4 bases and J 3 bases; bases outside gene matches: 5. The CDR3 reads CASSVSGGVEETQYF. In DNA, the CDR3 is TGCGCCAGCAGCGTTAGCGGGGGGGTCGAAGAGACCCAGTACTTC.

This clone was recorded only once. The V call is TRBV18, the J call TRBJ1-2; D is possibly TRBD1 (6 bases). Deletions cut 2 bases from V and 2 bases from J, with 6 bases between. CDR1 and CDR2 from the germline V gene are KGHSH and LQKENI. There are 13 residues in the CDR3. The CDR3 region is CASSPTGNYGYTF. The CDR3 bases are TGTGCCAGCTCACCAACAGGGAACTATGGCTACACCTTC.

This clone was found once. The chain combines TRBV9 with TRBJ1-2; no clear D. V lost 0 bases, J lost 8 bases, and 17 bases lay in between. Germline CDR1 SGDLS, CDR2 YYNGEE. CDR3 length: 15 residues. The CDR3 nucleotides read TGTGCCAGCAGCGTAGGGTACAGCCAAAGAGAAGGCTACACCTTC. Amino acids: CASSVGYSQREGYTF.

The CDR3 DNA is TGTGCCAGCAGCCAAGATCATGGCAGGGTGAGGCATTCACCCCTCCACTTT. It yields the protein CASSQDHGRVRHSPLHF. The rearrangement links TRBV14 to TRBJ1-6, with D maybe TRBD1 (5 bases). The CDR3 covers 17 residues. Trimming cost V 0 bases and J 8 bases, with 17 bases left between them. The germline gives CDR1 SGHDN, CDR2 FVKESK.

This clone was seen more than once but under ten times. The chain has TRBV11-2 and TRBJ1-2; perhaps TRBD1 as D (6 bases). V lost 3 bases to trimming and J lost 8 bases, with 7 bases between them. The CDR3 sequence is 11 residues long. The germline V gene has CDR1 SGHAT and CDR2 FQNNGV. This CDR3 is CASSLGAGYTF. The CDR3 nucleotides read TGTGCCAGCAGCTTGGGGGCCGGCTACACCTTC.

The chain recombines TRBV5-1 with TRBJ1-2; a weak D match, TRBD1 (6 bases). Trimming cost V 0 bases and J 0 bases, with 9 bases left between them. From germline, CDR1 is SGHRS and CDR2 YFSETQ. The CDR3 length is 15 residues. CDR3 nucleotides: TGCGCCAGCAGCTTGGAGGACAGCACTAACTATGGCTACACCTTC. As protein: CASSLEDSTNYGYTF.

The chain links TRBV29-1 to TRBJ2-5; no reliable D call. CDR1 and CDR2 (germline): SQVTM, ANQGSEA. V was shortened by 6 bases and J by 0 bases, with 8 bases between the two germline ends. The CDR3 consists of 12 residues. For the CDR3, the DNA is TGCAGCGTGTCAATGTACCAAGAGACCCAGTACTTC. Translating it yields CSVSMYQETQYF.

J is TRBJ1-4 and V is TRBV5-4; the match to TRBD1 covers 8 bases. Germline CDR1 reads SGHNT; CDR2 reads YYREEE (reference sequence). CDR3 length: 14 amino acids. With 4 bases clipped from V and 6 bases from J, the junction kept 5 bases outside the gene matches. The chain's CDR3 is CASSPGQVDEKLFF. The CDR3 nucleotides are TGTGCCAGCAGCCCGGGACAGGTCGATGAAAAACTGTTTTTT.

The chain joins TRBV19 to TRBJ1-5; no definite D call. Germline values: CDR1 LNHDA, CDR2 SQIVND (reference sequence). The CDR3 sequence is 14 residues long. Trimming removed 3 bases from V and 1 base from J, with 7 bases in between. Written as DNA, the CDR3 is TGTGCCAGTAGTATCGGGGTGAGCAATCAGCCCCAGCATTTT. Its translation: CASSIGVSNQPQHF.

The chain has TRBV11-2 and TRBJ2-5, with 9 nucleotides matching TRBD1. Germline loops: CDR1 SGHAT, CDR2 FQNNGV. This CDR3 spans 14 amino acids. Trimming cost V 4 bases and J 5 bases; bases outside gene matches: 5. The chain's CDR3 is CASSSNRGHETQYF. For the CDR3, the DNA is TGTGCCAGCAGCTCGAACAGGGGGCACGAGACCCAGTACTTC.

V is TRBV7-9 and J is TRBJ1-4, with a tentative D call TRBD1 (5 bases). Germline V lookup: CDR1 SEHNR, CDR2 FQNEAQ (reference sequence). The CDR3 contains 15 residues. Trimming stripped 2 bases from V and 6 bases from J, with 13 bases between. The CDR3 DNA is TGTGCCAGCAGCTTATTTCCCCGGGGGGATGAAAAACTGTTTTTT. It specifies CASSLFPRGDEKLFF.

This clone was counted many times. The chain links TRBV6-5 to TRBJ2-2; maybe TRBD2 (6 bases). Germline CDR1 and CDR2: MNHEY and SVGAGI. Trimming shortened V by 7 bases and J by 6 bases, and 18 bases separated the two germline ends. This CDR3 is 15 amino acids long. CDR3 bases: TGTGCCAGCACGCCACCCGGGTCGGGGGCCGGGGAGCTGTTTTTT. It encodes CASTPPGSGAGELFF.

This clone came up a few times. The chain uses TRBV6-6 and TRBJ1-3, with TRBD1 identical over 7 bases. Germline CDR1 reads MNHNY; CDR2 reads SVGAGI (reference sequence). J gave up 3 bases and V 4 bases, and 9 bases lay outside the gene matches. The CDR3 loop spans 16 amino acids. The CDR3 coding sequence is TGTGCCAGCAGTTTTCGCCAGGGGGTGGGTGGAAACACCATATATTTT. It is translated as CASSFRQGVGGNTIYF.

The gene calls are TRBV5-1 and TRBJ2-3; TRBD2 aligns across 10 bases. J lost 2 bases, V lost 4 bases, and 4 bases had no gene match. The CDR3 length is 15 residues. Germline V CDR1 and CDR2: SGHRS, YFSETQ. In DNA form, the CDR3 reads TGCGCCAGCAGCATCCTAGCGGGGGTCACAGATACGCAGTATTTT. Translating it yields CASSILAGVTDTQYF.

V usage is TRBV5-8 and J usage is TRBJ1-2, with D maybe TRBD1 (6 bases). Per the germline V gene, CDR1 is SGHTS and CDR2 is YDEGEE. V gave up 5 bases and J gave up 7 bases, with 15 bases separating them. The CDR3 contains 13 residues. For the CDR3, the DNA is TGTGCCAGCAGAATAAACAGGGTTTCTGGCTACACCTTC. This translates into CASRINRVSGYTF.

The chain employs TRBV7-3 and TRBJ1-6; 10 bases map to TRBD1. The CDR3 covers 14 residues. Germline CDR1 reads SGHTA; CDR2 reads FQGTGA. Losses at the gene ends were 5 bases for V and 10 bases for J; bases not matched to a gene: 5. The CDR3: CASSRGQGGSPLHF. The DNA of the CDR3 is TGTGCCAGCAGCCGCGGACAGGGGGGCTCACCCCTCCACTTT. Filled out from reference TRBV7-3 and TRBJ1-6, the complete variable domain reads GAGVSQTPSNKVTEKGKYVELRCDPISGHTALYWYRQSLGQGPEFLIYFQGTGAADDSGLPNDRFFAVRPEGSVSTLKIQRTERGDSAVYLCASSRGQGGSPLHFGNGTRLTVT.

The CDR3 is CASTSDRGYYGYTF. CDR3 DNA: TGTGCCAGTACCTCGGACAGGGGGTACTATGGCTACACCTTC. The chain employs TRBV19 and TRBJ1-2; 10 positions match TRBD1. With V trimmed by 7 bases and J by 3 bases, 5 bases remained unmatched. Germline CDR1 reads LNHDA; CDR2 reads SQIVND (reference sequence). The CDR3 extends over 14 amino acids.

The sample holds a few counts of this clone. This rearrangement joins TRBV7-2 to TRBJ1-6; D ambiguous. The CDR3 covers 14 residues. V dropped 6 bases and J dropped 6 bases, with 12 bases sitting between them. Germline CDR1 reads SGHTA; CDR2 reads FQGNSA. CDR3 sequence: CASSLFSGNSPLHF. CDR3 nucleotides: TGTGCCAGCAGTCTCTTCTCCGGTAATTCACCCCTCCACTTT.